These 14 T cell receptor beta chains originate from one sample sequenced in a study of T cells after yellow fever vaccination. MiXCR, run by TCRdb on the 5' RACE reads, gives a single entry per CDR3 protein. Of around 31,000 distinct CDR3 sequences detected, more than 9% appear once; the ten largest clones hold around 10%. The sample consisted of PBMCs, either bulk or a sorted T-cell subset (CD4+, CD8+, memory, or dextramer-sorted; not recorded which), taken roughly 14 days after the first yellow fever vaccination. Receptor source: a man aged 18 to 30 who received the YFV17D yellow fever vaccine.

This clonotype was found many times. This rearrangement joins TRBV12-3 or TRBV12-4 to TRBJ2-1, with a weak D call TRBD1 (5 bases). The V end lost 5 bases, the J end lost 10 bases, and 12 bases lay between the germline ends. This CDR3 has 12 residues. The CDR3 here is CASSLQRGEQFF. Here the CDR3 DNA reads TGTGCCAGCAGTCTACAAAGGGGAGAGCAGTTCTTC.

The table lists this clonotype with many counts. The J gene is TRBJ1-2, the V gene TRBV20-1; D possibly corresponds to TRBD1 (6 bases). V dropped 3 bases and J dropped 5 bases, with 16 bases sitting between them. Germline V gives CDR1 DFQATT, CDR2 SNEGSKA (reference sequence). This CDR3 spans 14 amino acids. The CDR3 is CSASAVSGAYGYTF. The CDR3 region has the DNA TGCAGTGCTAGCGCCGTTTCAGGGGCGTATGGCTACACCTTC.

This clonotype has at least ten counts. This rearrangement joins TRBV2 to TRBJ2-1; weak D call: TRBD1 (5 bases). The CDR3 consists of 15 residues. Germline V lookup: CDR1 SNHLY, CDR2 FYNNEI. Trimming removed 6 bases from V and 0 bases from J, with 12 bases in between. DNA of the CDR3: TGTGCCAGCAGGAGACAGTTCACCTCCTACAATGAGCAGTTCTTC. It translates to CASRRQFTSYNEQFF. The whole variable domain, filled in from reference TRBV2 and TRBJ2-1, reads EPEVTQTPSHQVTQMGQEVILRCVPISNHLYFYWYRQILGQKVEFLVSFYNNEISEKSEIFDDQFSVERPDGSNFTLKIRSTKLEDSAMYFCASRRQFTSYNEQFFGPGTRLTVL.

This clonotype was recorded at least ten times. The chain couples TRBV12-3 or TRBV12-4 to TRBJ2-5, with D unclear. Trimming left V 6 bases short and J 4 bases short, with 6 bases between. The CDR3 extends over 11 amino acids. For the CDR3, the DNA is TGTGCCAGCAGCCGTACAGAGACCCAGTACTTC. Amino acids: CASSRTETQYF.

This clonotype was found many times. The rearrangement uses TRBV5-5 and TRBJ2-3; 8 bases align to TRBD2. The V gene end was trimmed by 2 bases and the J gene end by 1 base; junction bases not matched to a gene: 0. The germline CDR1 and CDR2 sequences are SGHKS and YYEKEE (reference sequence). The CDR3 is made up of 14 amino acids. For the CDR3, the DNA is TGTGCCAGCAGCTTAGCGGGGGGCACAGATACGCAGTATTTT. This translates into CASSLAGGTDTQYF.

This clonotype has at least ten counts. The chain has TRBV20-1 and TRBJ2-7; maybe TRBD1 (5 bases). Germline lookup yields CDR1 DFQATT and CDR2 SNEGSKA (reference sequence). Trimming took off 3 bases at V and 3 bases at J, with 6 bases between the two ends. CDR3 length: 11 amino acids. The CDR3, as DNA: TGCAGTGCTAGGGACAACTACGAGCAGTACTTC. Amino acid sequence: CSARDNYEQYF.

This clonotype was seen a handful of times. The chain couples TRBV7-2 to TRBJ1-1; no clear D gene. The CDR3 covers 12 residues. V was cut by 6 bases and J by 1 base, with 6 bases left in between. Germline V gene lookup returns CDR1 SGHTA and CDR2 FQGNSA. The CDR3 loop reads CASRPWNTEAFF. CDR3 nucleotides: TGTGCCAGCAGACCCTGGAACACTGAAGCTTTCTTT. The full variable domain, with the rest looked up from reference TRBV7-2 and TRBJ1-1, is GAGVSQSPSNKVTEKGKDVELRCDPISGHTALYWYRQSLGQGLEFLIYFQGNSAPDKSGLPSDRFSAERTGGSVSTLTIQRTQQEDSAVYLCASRPWNTEAFFGQGTRLTVV.

Comments on this clonotype: A read error may be the cause here, since a much bigger clone is one base away. J is TRBJ2-3 and V is TRBV7-2, with D hard to call. Germline CDR1 and CDR2: SGHTA and FQGNSA. The V and J ends lost 4 bases and 6 bases respectively, with 8 bases between them. The CDR3 sequence is 12 residues long. The CDR3 DNA reads TGTGCCAGCAGCTGGCTTAGTGATACGCAGTATTTT. Translated, it gives CASSWLSDTQYF.

This clonotype was picked up many times. The chain uses TRBV7-2 and TRBJ2-7, with 10 bases identical to TRBD1. CDR1 SGHTA and CDR2 FQGNSA come from the germline V gene. With V trimmed by 4 bases and J by 3 bases, 6 bases remained unmatched. The CDR3 runs 15 residues. The CDR3 bases are TGTGCCAGCAGCTACCTGGGGACAGGGGTCTACGAGCAGTACTTC. It yields the protein CASSYLGTGVYEQYF.

This clonotype was observed many times. The rearrangement links TRBV24-1 to TRBJ2-1; 7 bases agree with TRBD2. V lost 10 bases, J lost 12 bases, and 8 bases stayed unmatched. CDR3 length: 11 residues. The germline V gene encodes CDR1 KGHDR and CDR2 SFDVKD. Written as DNA, the CDR3 is TGTGCCACAAAGCTCGGGACTACGCAGTTCTTC. Its protein is CATKLGTTQFF.

This clonotype was detected ten times or more. This chain connects TRBV5-1 to TRBJ1-1; D might be TRBD1 (5 bases). Germline CDR1 reads SGHRS; CDR2 reads YFSETQ. The CDR3 totals 15 residues. Trimming cost V 3 bases and J 0 bases, with 12 bases left between them. The CDR3 sequence: CASSSRTSMNTEAFF. CDR3 nucleotides: TGCGCCAGCAGCTCTCGGACATCCATGAACACTGAAGCTTTCTTT.

This clonotype was counted many times. The chain couples TRBV6-1 to TRBJ1-2; D is unresolved. The CDR3 runs 14 residues. CDR1 is MNHNS and CDR2 is SASEGT in the germline V gene. V was cut by 6 bases and J by 4 bases, with 15 bases left in between. The CDR3 coding sequence is TGTGCCAGCAGCTTGTCCCGGGCCCCCTATGGCTACACCTTC. Translated: CASSLSRAPYGYTF.

This clonotype was counted ten times or more. This chain joins TRBV10-2 and TRBJ1-1; D gene ambiguous. The germline gives CDR1 WSHSY, CDR2 SAAADI. V lost 1 base and J 0 bases, leaving 6 bases between the germline ends. The CDR3 covers 14 residues. This CDR3 is CASSELGMNTEAFF. Here the CDR3 DNA reads TGCGCCAGCAGTGAGTTAGGAATGAACACTGAAGCTTTCTTT.

The sample holds many counts of this clonotype. J is TRBJ2-3 and V is TRBV5-1; D gene ambiguous. This CDR3 comprises 16 residues. The V gene's germline CDR1 is SGHRS and CDR2 YFSETQ. The germline V and J ends were trimmed by 0 bases and 5 bases, with 16 bases remaining between them. This chain's CDR3 is CASSLAAGPPVDTQYF. CDR3 DNA: TGCGCCAGCAGCTTGGCCGCAGGTCCTCCCGTAGATACGCAGTATTTT. The full variable domain, with the rest looked up from reference TRBV5-1 and TRBJ2-3, is KAGVTQTPRYLIKTRGQQVTLSCSPISGHRSVSWYQQTPGQGLQFLFEYFSETQRNKGNFPGRFSGRQFSNSRSEMNVSTLELGDSALYLCASSLAAGPPVDTQYFGPGTRLTVL.